This T cell receptor beta chain comes out of a study of OX40 agonist ivuxolimab in advanced cancers. Whole-study findings and limits: Expansion of clones was among the lowest in partial responders at 0.1-3.0 mg/kg.

To note about this clone: The antigen remains undetermined.

This CDR3 comprises 15 residues. Germline lookup yields CDR1 KGHSH and CDR2 LQKENI. Between the trimmed V and J ends, which lost 1 base and 2 bases, there was a span of 6 bases. Repertoires were generated with immunoSEQ multiplex PCR, while TCRdb's copy carries only in-frame clones and drops some. The sample comprises tens of thousands of clones, roughly 80% of which are singletons, and approximately 4.6% rests with the top ten. Autoimmune disease history or systemic immunosuppression was exclusionary. The source of this sequence is an adult with an advanced solid tumor such as melanoma, head and neck, liver or kidney cancer. The chain couples TRBV18 to TRBJ2-6; D is uncertain. Sequencing was performed on CD4+ or CD8+ T cells sorted from blood, taken in a trial of the OX40 agonist ivuxolimab. CDR3 protein: CASSPQVTGANVLTF. The CDR3 nucleotides are TGTGCCAGCTCACCACAGGTGACTGGGGCCAACGTCCTGACTTTC.